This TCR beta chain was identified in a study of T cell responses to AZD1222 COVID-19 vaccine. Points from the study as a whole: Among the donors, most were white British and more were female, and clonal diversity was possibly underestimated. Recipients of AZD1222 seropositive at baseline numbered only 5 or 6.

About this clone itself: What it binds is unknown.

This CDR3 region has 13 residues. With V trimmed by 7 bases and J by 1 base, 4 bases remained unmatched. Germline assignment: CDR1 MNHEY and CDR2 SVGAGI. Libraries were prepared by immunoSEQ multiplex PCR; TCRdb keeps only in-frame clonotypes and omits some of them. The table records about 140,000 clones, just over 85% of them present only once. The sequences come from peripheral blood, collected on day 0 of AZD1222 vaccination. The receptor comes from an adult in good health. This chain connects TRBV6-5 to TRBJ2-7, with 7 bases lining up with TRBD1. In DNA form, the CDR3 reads TGTGCCAGCAAGAGGGGGCAGTCCTACGAGCAGTACTTC. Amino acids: CASKRGQSYEQYF.